The T cell receptor beta chain under discussion was sequenced for a study of blood T cell repertoires in COVID-19. Looking at the study overall: Acute and convalescent COVID-19 samples came from the United States, Italy and Spain.

The length of the CDR3 is 15 residues. V was trimmed by 10 bases and J by 4 bases, leaving 23 bases between them. Germline CDR1 and CDR2: LNHDA and SQIVND (reference sequence). Study processing details: The assay estimated nucleated cells by amplifying reference gene primers. Only in-frame clones appear in the TCRdb table, and some are missing; sequencing was by immunoSEQ multiplex PCR. D and trimming come from the DNA, and the V and J calls and clone size come from that table. Among about 170,000 clones listed, 60% to 85% were seen once. The sequence was obtained from a man aged 70 or older with acute or convalescent COVID-19. Sequencing was performed on peripheral blood. The chain uses TRBV19 and TRBJ2-7; perhaps TRBD1 as D (6 bases). CDR3 DNA sequence: TGTGCCACCTCACCGGGACACACGCCGGGTTACGAGCAGTACTTC. Residues: CATSPGHTPGYEQYF.